This entry lists 22 T cell receptor beta chains sequenced from one sample in a study of human T cells and chemical hapten exposure. TCRdb reanalysed the RACE reads using MiXCR and keeps one entry per CDR3 protein. The sample contains 360,000 or so distinct CDR3 sequences, about 6% of which appear only once. Time point of the sample: patch test 2, 6 weeks after DPC sensitization. Noted treatment: therapeutic diphenylcyclopropenone sensitization with weekly scalp DPC. This material consisted of whole blood, taken in connection with sensitization to the hapten diphenylcyclopropenone (DPC). The receptors stem from a woman younger than 30 with alopecia areata. Some clones in this sample may be carry-over from other donors' samples.

There are many counts of this clonotype. The V and J genes are TRBV20-1 and TRBJ1-1; TRBD1 agrees at 8 bases. The V segment lost 5 bases and the J segment 4 bases; nucleotides outside the gene matches: 9. The CDR3 is made up of 14 amino acids. Per germline, CDR1 DFQATT and CDR2 SNEGSKA (reference sequence). CDR3 coding DNA: TGCAGTGCTCACATGACAGGGGCCGGCACTGAAGCTTTCTTT. Translating it yields CSAHMTGAGTEAFF.

This clonotype showed up many times. This chain joins TRBV12-3 or TRBV12-4 and TRBJ2-5, with D perhaps TRBD2 (5 bases). V was cut by 6 bases and J by 5 bases, with 16 bases left in between. This CDR3 is built from 14 residues. The CDR3 coding sequence is TGTGCCAGCAGACCCGGACTCCGCCCGGAGACCCAGTACTTC. Protein sequence: CASRPGLRPETQYF.

At least ten counts were recorded for this clonotype. The chain couples TRBV19 to TRBJ1-2; no definite D call. CDR1 and CDR2 (germline): LNHDA, SQIVND (reference sequence). The CDR3 extends over 16 amino acids. Deletions cut 0 bases from V and 3 bases from J, with 14 bases between. The chain's CDR3 is CASSIDLGGVYYGYTF. The CDR3 bases are TGTGCCAGTAGTATAGATCTCGGAGGAGTATACTATGGCTACACCTTC.

This clonotype appeared many times. This chain connects TRBV28 to TRBJ2-5; a possible D gene is TRBD1 (5 bases). Trimming took 5 bases from V and 5 from J, leaving 12 bases between them. There are 13 residues in the CDR3. Germline V gene lookup returns CDR1 MDHEN and CDR2 SYDVKM. This CDR3 is CASSTTDLETQYF. For the CDR3, the DNA is TGTGCCAGCAGTACGACAGATTTGGAGACCCAGTACTTC.

This clonotype was seen many times. The chain joins TRBV10-3 to TRBJ1-4; no clear D gene. This CDR3 has 13 residues. Per germline, CDR1 ENHRY and CDR2 SYGVKD. The V end lost 4 bases, the J end lost 8 bases, and 11 bases lay between the germline ends. The CDR3, as DNA: TGTGCCATCAGTGCAGGAATGGAGGAAAAACTGTTTTTT. It is translated as CAISAGMEEKLFF.

The sample holds many counts of this clonotype. V is TRBV5-1 and J is TRBJ1-2; D unclear. Germline V lookup: CDR1 SGHRS, CDR2 YFSETQ. The CDR3 sequence is 13 residues long. Trimming took 4 bases from V and 3 from J, leaving 10 bases between them. In DNA, the CDR3 is TGCGCCAGCAGCGGAGAAGGGTACTATGGCTACACCTTC. Residues: CASSGEGYYGYTF.

In its sample, this clonotype was seen a few times. The gene calls are TRBV6-1 and TRBJ2-6; TRBD1 is a possible D gene (5 bases). The CDR3 covers 18 residues. V lost 7 bases, J lost 4 bases, and 23 bases lay in between. In germline, CDR1 is MNHNS, CDR2 SASEGT. CDR3 in amino acids: CASTRAWTNPIGANVLTF. The CDR3 region has the DNA TGTGCCAGCACCCGCGCGTGGACAAACCCTATAGGGGCCAACGTCCTGACTTTC.

The CDR3: CASSQVDRGRSYGYTF. CDR3 sequence (DNA): TGCGCCAGCAGCCAAGTCGACAGGGGGCGATCCTATGGCTACACCTTC. V gene TRBV4-3 combines with J gene TRBJ1-2, with 10 bases fitting TRBD1. The length of the CDR3 is 16 residues. The trim removed 1 base at V and 4 bases at J, leaving 6 bases unmatched. CDR1 is LGHNA, CDR2 YSLEER, per germline.

In this sample, this clonotype turned up a few times. The V gene is TRBV7-6, the J gene TRBJ1-6; D possibly corresponds to TRBD1 (6 bases). Germline lookup yields CDR1 SGHVS and CDR2 FNYEAQ. V lost 2 bases and J lost 5, with 10 bases in between. CDR3 size: 15 residues. The CDR3 sequence is CASSLSGADNSPLHF. As DNA, the CDR3 is TGTGCCAGCAGCTTATCAGGGGCCGATAATTCACCCCTCCACTTT.

This clonotype was picked up a small number of times. V is TRBV11-1 and J is TRBJ2-7; maybe TRBD2 (5 bases). The germline V and J ends were trimmed by 4 bases and 3 bases, with 10 bases remaining between them. The germline gives CDR1 SGHAT, CDR2 FQDESV (reference sequence). The CDR3 spans 13 residues. The CDR3 spells CASSSGLGYEQYF. The CDR3 DNA sequence: TGTGCCAGCAGCTCAGGACTGGGCTACGAGCAGTACTTC. The variable domain in full, with the rest retrieved from reference TRBV11-1 and TRBJ2-7, is EAEVAQSPRYKITEKSQAVAFWCDPISGHATLYWYRQILGQGPELLVQFQDESVVDDSQLPKDRFSAERLKGVDSTLKIQPAELGDSAMYLCASSSGLGYEQYFGPGTRLTVT.

This CDR3 is CASSFLNPSTDTQYF. Here the CDR3 DNA reads TGTGCCAGCAGCTTTTTAAACCCGAGCACAGATACGCAGTATTTT. V and J are TRBV5-4 and TRBJ2-3; D remains ambiguous. Looked up from germline, CDR1 is SGHNT and CDR2 is YYREEE (reference sequence). V was trimmed by 2 bases and J by 0 bases, leaving 10 bases between them. This CDR3 spans 15 amino acids.

This clonotype occurred many times. This sequence joins TRBV12-3 or TRBV12-4 and TRBJ1-2; the D is unclear. CDR3 size: 14 residues. Between the trimmed V and J ends, which lost 6 bases and 0 bases, there was a span of 11 bases. The CDR3 is CASRPTGANYGYTF. As DNA, the CDR3 is TGTGCCAGCAGGCCGACGGGAGCTAACTATGGCTACACCTTC.

The V and J genes are TRBV28 and TRBJ1-2; 9 bases agree with TRBD1. The V and J ends lost 3 bases and 5 bases, in that order; junction bases with no gene match: 7. Germline V gene data show CDR1 as MDHEN and CDR2 as SYDVKM. There are 15 residues in the CDR3. CDR3 bases: TGTGCCAGCAGTTTCTTACTGGGACAGGGTTATGGCTACACCTTC. As protein: CASSFLLGQGYGYTF.

This clonotype occurred many times. This chain links TRBV7-8 with TRBJ1-4; TRBD1 is a possible D gene (5 bases). The CDR3 totals 14 residues. V dropped 5 bases and J dropped 8 bases, with 15 bases sitting between them. The V gene's germline CDR1 is SGHVS and CDR2 FQNEAQ. The CDR3 DNA reads as TGTGCCAGCAGCACGTTTTTGGGGGACGAAAAACTGTTTTTT. As protein: CASSTFLGDEKLFF.

This clonotype has ten or more counts. The V call is TRBV9, the J call TRBJ2-2, with D possibly being TRBD1 (5 bases). The CDR3 sequence is 15 residues long. V lost 4 bases and J 5 bases, leaving 15 bases between the germline ends. The V gene's germline CDR1 is SGDLS and CDR2 YYNGEE. This CDR3 reads CASSSSGILTGELFF. For the CDR3, the DNA is TGTGCCAGCAGCTCATCAGGGATCTTGACCGGGGAGCTGTTTTTT.

The table lists this clonotype with many counts. The CDR3 loop reads CASSQVGGTYEQYF. The CDR3 DNA is TGCGCCAGCAGCCAAGTGGGGGGAACCTACGAGCAGTACTTC. The gene calls are TRBV4-1 and TRBJ2-7; D may be TRBD2 (6 bases). The CDR3 covers 14 residues. Deletions cut 1 base from V and 2 bases from J, with 9 bases between. Germline V gives CDR1 MGHRA, CDR2 YSYEKL.

This chain joins TRBV3-1 and TRBJ2-6; D is uncertain. This CDR3 is 15 amino acids long. Germline assignment: CDR1 LGHDT and CDR2 YNNKEL (reference sequence). Trimming removed 1 base from V and 2 bases from J, with 6 bases in between. As DNA, the CDR3 is TGTGCCAGCAGCCAAGGCCATGCTGGGGCCAACGTCCTGACTTTC. Encoded protein: CASSQGHAGANVLTF.

V and J are TRBV4-3 and TRBJ1-2; D is unresolved. The V and J ends lost 1 base and 0 bases respectively, with 9 bases between them. Germline V gives CDR1 LGHNA, CDR2 YSLEER. The CDR3 loop spans 15 amino acids. CDR3: CASSQALTANYGYTF. The CDR3 DNA sequence: TGCGCCAGCAGCCAAGCCCTAACGGCTAACTATGGCTACACCTTC.

The sample holds many counts of this clonotype. This chain uses TRBV6-2 or TRBV6-3 with TRBJ1-5; D is unresolved. Per germline, CDR1 MNHEY and CDR2 SVGEGT. Deletions cut 6 bases from V and 5 bases from J, with 17 bases between. The length of the CDR3 is 15 residues. The CDR3 loop reads CASSHPSQRDQPQHF. CDR3 in DNA: TGTGCCAGCAGCCACCCATCTCAGAGGGATCAGCCCCAGCATTTT.

This clonotype was observed at least ten times. V gene TRBV7-2 combines with J gene TRBJ1-1; 9 bases match TRBD1. Germline lookup yields CDR1 SGHTA and CDR2 FQGNSA. With 5 bases clipped from V and 5 bases from J, the junction kept 9 bases outside the gene matches. This CDR3 has 15 residues. CDR3 nucleotides: TGTGCCAGCAGCCTGGACAGGGGAGGAGGTACTGAAGCTTTCTTT. As protein: CASSLDRGGGTEAFF.

The V and J genes are TRBV28 and TRBJ2-7; 9 bases are a match to TRBD2. CDR1 and CDR2 (germline): MDHEN, SYDVKM. Losses at the gene ends were 6 bases for V and 2 bases for J; bases not matched to a gene: 5. The CDR3 extends over 14 amino acids. CDR3 nucleotides: TGTGCCAGCAGGTGGCGGGGGGGCCCCTACGAGCAGTACTTC. Its translation: CASRWRGGPYEQYF.

This clonotype was seen a handful of times. The J gene is TRBJ1-6, the V gene TRBV20-1; unclear D gene. V lost 0 bases and J lost 8, with 11 bases in between. This CDR3 has 14 residues. Germline CDR1 and CDR2: DFQATT and SNEGSKA (reference sequence). The DNA of the CDR3 is TGCAGTGCTAGAGAGCCGGCCAGATATTCACCCCTCCACTTT. This codes for CSAREPARYSPLHF.